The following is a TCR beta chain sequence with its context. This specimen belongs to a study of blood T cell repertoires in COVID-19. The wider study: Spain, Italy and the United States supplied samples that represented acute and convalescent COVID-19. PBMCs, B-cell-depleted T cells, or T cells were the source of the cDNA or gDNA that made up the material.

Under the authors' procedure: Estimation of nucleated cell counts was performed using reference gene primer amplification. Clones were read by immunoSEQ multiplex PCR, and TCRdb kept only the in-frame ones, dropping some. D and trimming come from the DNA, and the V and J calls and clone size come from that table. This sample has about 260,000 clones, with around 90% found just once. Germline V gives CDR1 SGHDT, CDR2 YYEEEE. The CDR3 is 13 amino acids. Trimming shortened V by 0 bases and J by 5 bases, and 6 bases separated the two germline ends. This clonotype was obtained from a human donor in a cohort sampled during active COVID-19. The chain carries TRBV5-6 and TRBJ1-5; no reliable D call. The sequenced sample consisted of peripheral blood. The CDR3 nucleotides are TGTGCCAGCAGCTTGGGGGGAGATCAGCCCCAGCATTTT. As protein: CASSLGGDQPQHF.